This T cell receptor (beta chain) emerged from a study of blood T cells in healthy people across ages. Remarks on this clonotype: The germline gene is not matched at one end of the junction; a read error may be the cause.

Then a second PCR, running roughly 7 to 11 cycles, was carried out with a sample-barcoded 5' primer and a J-beta primer mix. MiXCR, run by TCRdb on the 5' RACE reads, gives a single entry per CDR3 protein. The profile shows hundreds of thousands of distinct CDR3 sequences, around 41% of them singletons. This CDR3 contains 17 residues. Germline CDR1 MNHEY, CDR2 SVGAGI. The specimen sequenced was blood. The receptor was isolated from an elderly man in good health. The chain is built from TRBV6-5 and TRBJ2-3, with TRBD2 matching 12 bases. The CDR3 protein is CTSSYSSLAGGLTTQYF. CDR3 coding DNA: TGTACCAGCAGTTACTCGAGTCTAGCGGGGGGGCTTACGACGCAGTATTTT.